This record looks at one T cell receptor (beta chain) sequence and its context. The antigen it recognizes is unknown. Per-nucleotide qualities are absent, and no much larger clonotype sits a single base away. The sample comes from a study of shared T cell receptors in the human thymus (dated by TCRdb to the early 2020s). Study-level background: The study examined how self-reactive, shared T-cell receptor alpha chains are generated in the human thymus.

Preparation of the library involved the immunoSEQ multiplex PCR assay. TCRdb took over this immuneACCESS table, retaining in-frame rearrangements with V and J assigned. Such tables are incomplete; in checked studies, under half of the missing clones stem from an unresolved V gene, and the remainder is unexplained. In all, the sample holds under 450,000 clones, and around 95% of those were seen once. The top ten clones comprise 0.015% to 0.02% of the sample. The germline V gene encodes CDR1 KGHSH and CDR2 LQKENI. From cysteine to phenylalanine, the CDR3 is 17 amino acids long. The only DNA kept is the CDR3, 51 bases in frame from the first base. Trimming takes 2 bases from V and 3 bases from J, and the germline ends sit 20 bases apart.

This clonotype was obtained from a human donor. The specimen was thymocytes. The sequence joins TRBV18 to TRBJ2-7; the D gene cannot be resolved beyond TRBD1 or TRBD2, each matching 5 bases. Here is the DNA: TGTGCCAGCTCACCATTCAGCCTTCGGGGTGGGGGCTACGAGCAGTACTTC. It translates to CASSPFSLRGGGYEQYF.